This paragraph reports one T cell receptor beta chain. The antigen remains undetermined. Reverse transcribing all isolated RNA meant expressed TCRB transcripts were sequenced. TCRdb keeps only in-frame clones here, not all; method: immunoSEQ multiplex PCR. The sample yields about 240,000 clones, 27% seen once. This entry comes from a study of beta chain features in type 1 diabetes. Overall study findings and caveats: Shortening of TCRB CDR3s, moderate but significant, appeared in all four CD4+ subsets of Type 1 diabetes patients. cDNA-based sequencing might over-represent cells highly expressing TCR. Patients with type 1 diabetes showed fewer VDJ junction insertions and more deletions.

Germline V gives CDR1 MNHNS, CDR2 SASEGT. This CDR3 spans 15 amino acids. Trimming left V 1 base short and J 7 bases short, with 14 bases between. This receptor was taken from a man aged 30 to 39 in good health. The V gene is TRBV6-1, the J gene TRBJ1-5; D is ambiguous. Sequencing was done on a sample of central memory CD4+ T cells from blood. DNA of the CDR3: TGTGCCAGCAGTGAAGTGGGCACCGCGGGGCAGCCCCAGCATTTT. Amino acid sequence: CASSEVGTAGQPQHF.